A single sample gave rise to the 9 T cell receptor beta chains below, sequenced in a study of a mutant IDH1 vaccine in newly diagnosed glioma. Their antigen targets remain unknown. TCRdb keeps only in-frame clones here, not all; method: immunoSEQ multiplex PCR. The table includes fewer than 85,000 clones, roughly four fifths detected once. The time point: week 47, end of study. Alongside topical imiquimod, each dose of vaccine comprised 300 ug of mutant IDH1 20-mer peptide. The sequenced sample was PBMCs, obtained from a glioma patient whose treatment included an IDH1 peptide vaccine. The receptors derive from a man aged 35-49 years with glioma.

This rearrangement joins TRBV5-1 to TRBJ1-1, with TRBD1 identical over 7 bases. This CDR3 has 12 amino acids. Per the germline V gene, CDR1 is SGHRS and CDR2 is YFSETQ. The junction had 4 bases not matched to a gene; V was cut back by 1 base and J by 10 bases. The CDR3 loop is CASSLTGVPAFF. The CDR3 DNA sequence: TGCGCCAGCAGCTTGACAGGGGTTCCAGCTTTCTTT.

CDR3 sequence reads: CASSLEASWGNIQYF. Here the CDR3 DNA reads TGTGCCAGCAGCTTAGAGGCGTCTTGGGGAAACATTCAGTACTTC. This chain uses TRBV7-6 with TRBJ2-4; D uncertain. V lost 1 base and J 6 bases, leaving 13 bases between the germline ends. Germline V CDR1 and CDR2: SGHVS, FNYEAQ. The CDR3 runs to 15 residues.

V gene TRBV29-1 combines with J gene TRBJ2-7; D is unclear. Germline V gene lookup returns CDR1 SQVTM and CDR2 ANQGSEA. Trimming removed 6 bases from V and 1 base from J, with 7 bases in between. CDR3 size: 11 residues. CDR3: CSVGESYEQYF. The CDR3 bases are TGCAGCGTAGGAGAATCCTACGAGCAGTACTTC.

Judged by abundance, this clone is medium-sized (0.01 to 0.1%). The CDR3 region has the DNA TGTGCCAGCAGCGTAATAAGGACAGGGGCTAACTATGGCTACACCTTC. Translation gives CASSVIRTGANYGYTF. V usage is TRBV7-2 and J usage is TRBJ1-2; TRBD1 matches 9 bases. The J segment lost 0 bases and the V segment lost 5 bases, leaving 7 bases of the junction unmatched. CDR1 and CDR2 from the germline V gene are SGHTA and FQGNSA. The CDR3 extends over 16 amino acids.

CDR3 region: CASSLDWAYNEQFF. CDR3 bases: TGTGCCAGCAGCTTAGATTGGGCATACAATGAGCAGTTCTTC. This sequence joins TRBV7-2 and TRBJ2-1, with unresolved D. V was shortened by 1 base and J by 4 bases, with 8 bases between the two germline ends. The germline gives CDR1 SGHTA, CDR2 FQGNSA. The CDR3 runs to 14 residues. The whole variable domain, filled in from reference TRBV7-2 and TRBJ2-1, reads GAGVSQSPSNKVTEKGKDVELRCDPISGHTALYWYRQSLGQGLEFLIYFQGNSAPDKSGLPSDRFSAERTGGSVSTLTIQRTQQEDSAVYLCASSLDWAYNEQFFGPGTRLTVL.

This rearrangement joins TRBV9 to TRBJ2-1; D may be TRBD1 or TRBD2 (5 bases each). Germline loops: CDR1 SGDLS, CDR2 YYNGEE. The V end lost 0 bases, the J end lost 10 bases, and 17 bases lay between the germline ends. The CDR3 is 15 residues long. The CDR3 region has the DNA TGTGCCAGCAGCGTAGAGGGGACCTCTGAAGAGGAGCAGTTCTTC. It translates to CASSVEGTSEEEQFF.

The chain uses TRBV7-8 and TRBJ2-3; 9 bases match TRBD2. The germline V gene has CDR1 SGHVS and CDR2 FQNEAQ. V was clipped by 5 bases and J by 0 bases; unmatched bases: 6. This CDR3 has 16 residues. The CDR3 nucleotides read TGTGCCAGCAGCCACCTGCTAGCGGGGAGCACAGATACGCAGTATTTT. Encoded protein: CASSHLLAGSTDTQYF.

A remark on this clone: Other nucleotide sequences in the sample specify the same CDR3. The chain is built from TRBV4-3 and TRBJ1-6; tentative D call: TRBD1 (6 bases). The V gene lost 3 bases and the J gene lost 4 bases, with 10 bases spanning the gap. The germline V gene encodes CDR1 LGHNA and CDR2 YSLEER. The CDR3 has 15 amino acids. In DNA, the CDR3 is TGCGCCAGCAGCCAGGGGGCGGGATATAATTCACCCCTCCACTTT. Translated: CASSQGAGYNSPLHF.

This chain uses TRBV29-1 with TRBJ1-2; D is unclear. Deletions cut 0 bases from V and 8 bases from J, with 22 bases between. This CDR3 has 16 amino acids. The germline gives CDR1 SQVTM, CDR2 ANQGSEA. CDR3 region: CSVEDPGTWGYLGYTF. The CDR3 nucleotides read TGCAGCGTTGAAGACCCAGGAACCTGGGGTTACTTAGGCTACACCTTC.